The entry below describes one T cell receptor beta chain. The data were taken from a study of blood T cell repertoires in COVID-19. Across the study: Some COVID-19 samples were acute and others convalescent; all came from the United States, Italy and Spain. Sample material is recorded as cDNA or gDNA derived from T cells, B-cell-depleted T cells, or PBMCs.

How the authors handled the data: Counts of nucleated cells, estimated from reference gene primer amplification, were obtained. TCRdb keeps only in-frame clones here, not all; method: immunoSEQ multiplex PCR. From that table come the V and J calls and clone size; the DNA was used to work out D and trimming. The table shows around 80,000 clones, with around 86% occurring only once. V dropped 5 bases and J dropped 4 bases, with 12 bases sitting between them. Germline V lookup: CDR1 SGHRS, CDR2 YFSETQ. This CDR3 is 13 amino acids long. The chain links TRBV5-1 to TRBJ1-1; D gene uncertain. The source material was peripheral blood. This TCR derives from a human donor in a cohort sampled during active COVID-19. CDR3 sequence reads: CASRVGEITEAFF. Written as DNA, the CDR3 is TGCGCCAGCAGGGTCGGGGAGATCACTGAAGCTTTCTTT.